One and the same sample provided the 17 T cell receptor beta chains below, sequenced in a study of T cells after posttransplantation cyclophosphamide (dated by TCRdb to about 2016). Libraries were constructed by the immunoSEQ multiplex PCR assay. Sourced from immuneACCESS, this table was stored by TCRdb with only in-frame sequences that have V and J called. A share of the clones is absent; for the studies checked, an unresolved V gene accounts for under half, and the remainder has no known explanation. Counted in this sample were about 1,900 clones; 90% to 95% of them appeared once. The ten largest clones take up approximately 3% of the sample. Sequencing was carried out using CD4+ T cells sorted from bone marrow. All receptors come from a woman in her fifties or sixties in good health and a related stem cell transplant donor.

As DNA, the CDR3 is TGTGCCAGCAGTTACCTACCTCGCTACTCTGGAAACACCATATATTTT. It translates to CASSYLPRYSGNTIYF. The chain joins TRBV5-5 to TRBJ1-3; D is uncertain. This CDR3 spans 16 amino acids. Trimming took off 5 bases at V and 0 bases at J, with 15 bases between the two ends. From germline, CDR1 is SGHKS and CDR2 YYEKEE (reference sequence).

This rearrangement joins TRBV7-2 to TRBJ2-5, with 9 positions matching TRBD2. The V segment lost 5 bases and the J segment 4 bases; nucleotides outside the gene matches: 5. This CDR3 is built from 14 residues. The germline V gene has CDR1 SGHTA and CDR2 FQGNSA. The CDR3 spells CASSKGTSLETQYF. DNA for the CDR3: TGTGCCAGCAGCAAAGGGACTAGCTTAGAGACCCAGTACTTC. The whole variable domain, filled in from reference TRBV7-2 and TRBJ2-5, reads GAGVSQSPSNKVTEKGKDVELRCDPISGHTALYWYRQSLGQGLEFLIYFQGNSAPDKSGLPSDRFSAERTGGSVSTLTIQRTQQEDSAVYLCASSKGTSLETQYFGPGTRLLVL.

The chain couples TRBV30 to TRBJ1-6, with a weak D call TRBD1 (5 bases). Deletions cut 8 bases from V and 5 bases from J, with 16 bases between. The CDR3 runs 14 residues. CDR1 and CDR2 from the germline V gene are GTSNPN and SVGIG (reference sequence). The CDR3 DNA is TGTGCCGGAAGGGAGGGGAACGATAATTCACCCCTCCACTTT. Its protein is CAGREGNDNSPLHF.

This chain connects TRBV9 to TRBJ2-1; TRBD1 aligns across 10 bases. This CDR3 is 18 amino acids long. CDR1 is SGDLS and CDR2 is YYNGEE in the germline V gene. The V gene end was trimmed by 0 bases and the J gene end by 4 bases; junction bases not matched to a gene: 10. This CDR3 is CASSVDPFGTGVYNEQFF. In nucleotides, the CDR3 is TGTGCCAGCAGCGTAGACCCTTTCGGGACAGGGGTGTACAATGAGCAGTTCTTC.

V and J are TRBV5-6 and TRBJ1-6; D not certain. Germline CDR1 SGHDT, CDR2 YYEEEE. Trimming took 5 bases from V and 7 from J, leaving 16 bases between them. The CDR3 is made up of 15 amino acids. Written as DNA, the CDR3 is TGTGCCAGCAGAACTTTGGGAGGTGGAAATTCACCCCTCCACTTT. Protein product: CASRTLGGGNSPLHF.

The chain carries TRBV19 and TRBJ1-3; tentatively, D is TRBD1 (5 bases). From germline, CDR1 is LNHDA and CDR2 SQIVND (reference sequence). Trimming took off 5 bases at V and 9 bases at J, with 11 bases between the two ends. The CDR3 runs to 12 residues. DNA of the CDR3: TGTGCCAGTAGTGTCTTCGGGGGCACCATATATTTT. It encodes CASSVFGGTIYF. Drawing the rest from reference TRBV19 and TRBJ1-3, the complete variable domain is DGGITQSPKYLFRKEGQNVTLSCEQNLNHDAMYWYRQDPGQGLRLIYYSQIVNDFQKGDIAEGYSVSREKKESFPLTVTSAQKNPTAFYLCASSVFGGTIYFGEGSWLTVV.

V and J are TRBV7-9 and TRBJ2-7; 9 bases map to TRBD1. CDR1 is SEHNR, CDR2 FQNEAQ, per germline (reference sequence). The CDR3 is made up of 16 amino acids. J gave up 3 bases and V 1 base, and 7 bases lay outside the gene matches. This CDR3 reads CASSLGDRAKDYEQYF. DNA for the CDR3: TGTGCCAGCAGCTTAGGGGACAGGGCCAAAGACTACGAGCAGTACTTC. The variable domain in full, with the rest retrieved from reference TRBV7-9 and TRBJ2-7, is DTGVSQNPRHKITKRGQNVTFRCDPISEHNRLYWYRQTLGQGPEFLTYFQNEAQLEKSRLLSDRFSAERPKGSFSTLEIQRTEQGDSAMYLCASSLGDRAKDYEQYFGPGTRLTVT.

The chain has TRBV6-1 and TRBJ1-1; D is possibly TRBD1 (6 bases). V dropped 5 bases and J dropped 1 base, with 11 bases sitting between them. The germline CDR1 and CDR2 sequences are MNHNS and SASEGT. This CDR3 has 14 amino acids. The CDR3 loop is CASSRDTANTEAFF. CDR3 nucleotide sequence: TGTGCCAGCAGTCGGGACACGGCGAACACTGAAGCTTTCTTT.

V and J are TRBV19 and TRBJ1-1, with 10 positions matching TRBD1. The CDR3 runs to 17 residues. From germline, CDR1 is LNHDA and CDR2 SQIVND (reference sequence). V lost 5 bases to trimming and J lost 8 bases; unmatched junction nucleotides: 17. CDR3 DNA sequence: TGTGCCAGTAGTGATAGGGGGACAGGGGAGCGCAGACGGGAAGCTTTCTTT. Translating it yields CASSDRGTGERRREAFF.

V gene TRBV6-5 combines with J gene TRBJ1-5; 7 positions agree with TRBD1. J was trimmed by 6 bases and V by 2 bases; bases with no gene match: 7. The CDR3 covers 15 residues. Germline V gene data show CDR1 as MNHEY and CDR2 as SVGAGI. The CDR3 spells CASSYDRERGQPQHF. CDR3 bases: TGTGCCAGCAGTTACGACAGGGAGAGAGGTCAGCCCCAGCATTTT.

The gene calls are TRBV21-1 and TRBJ2-7; the table's D call TRBD2 went unverified against the DNA. TRBV21-1 is deemed a pseudogene. CDR3 length: 13 residues. CDR3 sequence: CAPMVGRGHEQYF. CDR3 sequence (DNA): TGTGCCCCAATGGTAGGGCGGGGGCACGAGCAGTACTTC.

V usage is TRBV6-1 and J usage is TRBJ1-4, with TRBD1 identical over 10 bases. Trimming cost V 5 bases and J 7 bases; bases outside gene matches: 7. The CDR3 consists of 15 residues. Per the germline V gene, CDR1 is MNHNS and CDR2 is SASEGT. The CDR3 nucleotides are TGTGCCAGCAGTCGACAGGGGGCTAGGGGTGAAAAACTGTTTTTT. Translated: CASSRQGARGEKLFF.

V usage is TRBV5-1 and J usage is TRBJ2-4; a possible D gene is TRBD1 (6 bases). The CDR3 runs 19 residues. V was cut by 4 bases and J by 0 bases, with 23 bases left in between. Germline V lookup: CDR1 SGHRS, CDR2 YFSETQ. DNA for the CDR3: TGCGCCAGCAGCAGCGAGGCGTCGACAGGACAACTAGCCAAAAACATTCAGTACTTC. Encoded protein: CASSSEASTGQLAKNIQYF.

The chain combines TRBV19 with TRBJ1-1; the D gene is possibly TRBD1 (5 bases). Germline V CDR1 and CDR2: LNHDA, SQIVND (reference sequence). V was trimmed by 6 bases and J by 0 bases, leaving 14 bases between them. This CDR3 is built from 15 residues. The CDR3 DNA sequence: TGTGCCAGTAGCCGACAGCTCTCCATGAACACTGAAGCTTTCTTT. Amino acid sequence: CASSRQLSMNTEAFF. Full variable domain (remainder filled in from reference TRBV19 and TRBJ1-1): DGGITQSPKYLFRKEGQNVTLSCEQNLNHDAMYWYRQDPGQGLRLIYYSQIVNDFQKGDIAEGYSVSREKKESFPLTVTSAQKNPTAFYLCASSRQLSMNTEAFFGQGTRLTVV.

The chain is built from TRBV12-5 and TRBJ2-5; D is uncertain. The J call may be wrong; the DNA end is better matched by TRBJ2-7. The CDR3 runs to 12 residues. Germline CDR1 is LGHNT and CDR2 is FRNRAP. The CDR3 sequence: CASGLDYNEQYF. The CDR3 DNA follows: TGTGCTAGTGGTTTGGATTATAACGAGCAGTACTTC.

The V gene is TRBV6-1, the J gene TRBJ1-1, with a weak D call TRBD1 (5 bases). Trimming pared 1 base from V and 5 bases from J, leaving 11 bases between. CDR1 is MNHNS and CDR2 is SASEGT in the germline V gene. This CDR3 is built from 14 residues. The chain's CDR3 is CASSEGGAGTEAFF. CDR3 sequence (DNA): TGTGCCAGCAGTGAAGGCGGGGCAGGGACTGAAGCTTTCTTT.

This clone is a singleton in its sample. The chain uses TRBV19 and TRBJ2-7; D remains ambiguous. CDR1 and CDR2 (germline): LNHDA, SQIVND (reference sequence). V was pared by 4 bases and J by 4 bases, with 14 bases between. This CDR3 comprises 14 residues. The CDR3: CASSTLSRSYEQYF. CDR3 sequence (DNA): TGTGCCAGTAGTACGCTGTCTCGGAGTTACGAGCAGTACTTC.